Listed below are T cell receptor beta chains from one sample, sequenced in a study of T-cell reconstitution after alpha-beta-depleted transplantation in children. TCRdb re-derived calls from the PCR reads in MiXCR, one entry per CDR3 protein. There are roughly 340,000 distinct CDR3 sequences in the sample; 16% occur only once, and about 41% lies in the top ten. The specimen was PBMCs, mostly from graft donor cells, collected 360 days after TCRalphabeta/CD19-depleted stem cell transplant. These receptors were taken from a male patient aged 2-15 years who had a stem cell transplant for acute lymphoblastic leukemia, so the T cells may come from the graft donor. The CDR3 runs from the conserved cysteine through the conserved F or W. The D gene is left open where the match is weak. The size entry is marked missing in some rows and otherwise reads once, few, many or a size class.

j_call cdr3_length v_call d_call clone_size cdr3_aa cdr3_nt
TRBJ2-1 14 TRBV6-5 - few CASSSRVAGNEQFF TGTGCCAGCAGTTCCCGCGTCGCAGGCAATGAGCAGTTCTTC
TRBJ2-7 13 TRBV20-1 - once CSASIVGAGTQYF TGCAGTGCTAGCATCGTGGGGGCGGGAACGCAGTACTTC
TRBJ2-3 17 TRBV6-5 - - CASSYSLRSLLTDTQYF TGTGCCAGCAGTTACTCGCTTCGAAGTCTCCTCACAGATACGCAGTATTTT
TRBJ2-7 16 TRBV29-1 TRBD1 - CSVEGGTVGRDYEQYF TGCAGCGTTGAAGGGGGGACAGTGGGTCGAGACTACGAGCAGTACTTC
TRBJ2-7 16 TRBV2 - - CASSEAGALSSYEQYF TGTGCCAGCAGTGAAGCTGGAGCTTTAAGCTCCTACGAGCAGTACTTC
TRBJ2-2 15 TRBV6-2/TRBV6-3 - few CASRARIRDTGELFF TGTGCCAGCCGGGCACGGATTAGGGACACCGGGGAGCTGTTTTTT
TRBJ1-1 12 TRBV28 - - CASKTWINEAFF TGTGCCAGCAAGACCTGGATCAACGAAGCTTTCTTT
TRBJ2-4 16 TRBV4-3 TRBD2 few CASSQDRLAGAYIQYF TGCGCCAGCAGCCAAGATCGACTAGCGGGAGCTTACATTCAGTACTTC
TRBJ2-1 15 TRBV4-1 TRBD2 many CASSQDGRAWSEQFF TGCGCCAGCAGCCAAGACGGGAGGGCCTGGAGTGAGCAGTTCTTC
TRBJ2-7 16 TRBV6-2/TRBV6-3 - few CASTDGGLAWAYEQYF TGTGCCAGCACCGACGGGGGGCTAGCGTGGGCATACGAGCAGTACTTC
TRBJ2-7 14 TRBV12-5 - many CASGDGQLSYEQYF TGTGCTAGTGGTGACGGACAGCTCTCCTACGAGCAGTACTTC
TRBJ2-3 15 TRBV5-1 TRBD2 many CASSEGLAGSDTQYF TGCGCCAGCTCCGAGGGACTAGCGGGATCAGATACGCAGTATTTT
TRBJ2-3 18 TRBV4-2 TRBD2 many CASSHALGLAGLADTQYF TGTGCCAGCAGCCACGCTCTGGGACTAGCGGGCTTGGCAGATACGCAGTATTTT
TRBJ2-2 17 TRBV4-2 - - CASSPSRGEGRYGELFF TGTGCCAGCAGCCCGTCTAGGGGGGAGGGCCGGTACGGGGAGCTGTTTTTT
TRBJ1-2 14 TRBV7-9 - - CASSLWTEPYGYTF TGTGCCAGCAGCTTATGGACAGAACCTTATGGCTACACCTTC
TRBJ2-1 13 TRBV4-3 TRBD2 few CASSQDVSGREFF TGCGCCAGCAGCCAGGACGTCAGCGGGAGAGAGTTCTTC
TRBJ2-3 13 TRBV6-1 - few CASARVSTDTQYF TGTGCCAGCGCGAGGGTTTCGACAGATACGCAGTATTTT
TRBJ1-3 22 TRBV4-1 TRBD1 - CASSDIMSLGTGNRGSGNTIYF TGCGCCAGCAGCGACATCATGTCCTTGGGGACAGGGAATAGAGGCTCTGGAAACACCATATATTTT